A selection of T cell receptor beta chains follows, all from one sample in a study of shared clonotypes between healthy human individuals. Method: immunoSEQ multiplex PCR; TCRdb's copy keeps in-frame clones and lacks some. The sample yields around 200,000 clones, approximately 92% seen once. Sequenced material: naive CD4+ T cells sorted from blood. These receptor sequences come from a woman younger than 45 in good health. Each CDR3 is given with its conserved first and last residue. A D gene is named only where the DNA matches it firmly. The listing skips clone size in some rows; elsewhere it reads once, few, many or a size class.

j_call d_call clone_size v_call cdr3_aa cdr3_nt
TRBJ1-3 . once TRBV4-2 CASSLDRTQSSGNTIYF TGTGCCAGCAGCCTGGACCGGACCCAATCCTCTGGAAACACCATATATTTT
TRBJ2-5 TRBD2 . TRBV7-8 CASSLTSGRRETQYF TGTGCCAGCAGCTTAACGAGCGGGAGGAGAGAGACCCAGTACTTC
TRBJ1-1 . . TRBV11-2 CASSLPGQMNTEAFF TGTGCCAGCAGCTTACCGGGACAAATGAACACTGAAGCTTTCTTT
TRBJ1-1 . . TRBV20-1 CSATNTEAFF TGCAGTGCTACGAACACTGAAGCTTTCTTT
TRBJ1-2 . . TRBV5-1 CASSLRQTNYGYTF TGCGCCAGCAGCTTGAGACAGACTAACTATGGCTACACCTTC
TRBJ2-2 . once TRBV10-3 CAISEGGLRAGELFF TGTGCCATCAGTGAAGGTGGTTTACGGGCCGGGGAGCTGTTTTTT
TRBJ1-2 TRBD1 . TRBV5-1 CASSLPGTGVVGYTF TGCGCCAGCAGCTTGCCTGGAACAGGGGTCGTGGGCTACACCTTC
TRBJ2-5 . . TRBV28 CASSFQSLPKETQYF TGTGCCAGCAGTTTCCAGAGTTTACCAAAAGAGACCCAGTACTTC
TRBJ1-3 . . TRBV11-2 CASGQSSGNTIYF TGTGCCAGCGGCCAGAGCTCTGGAAACACCATATATTTT
TRBJ1-4 . . TRBV30 CAWTSGVNEKLFF TGTGCCTGGACTTCTGGGGTTAATGAAAAACTGTTTTTT
TRBJ2-7 . . TRBV28 CASSLLVSSYEQYF TGTGCCAGCAGTTTATTGGTTAGCTCCTACGAGCAGTACTTC
TRBJ1-1 TRBD1 . TRBV6-5 CASSYAGQGNTEAFF TGTGCCAGCAGTTACGCGGGACAGGGGAACACTGAAGCTTTCTTT
TRBJ2-7 TRBD1 . TRBV15 CATSSPPGQGSYEQYF TGTGCCACCAGCTCCCCCCCGGGACAGGGGTCTTACGAGCAGTACTTC
TRBJ2-7 TRBD1 . TRBV11-1 CASSFITGGSYEQYF TGTGCCAGCAGCTTCATTACAGGGGGCAGTTACGAGCAGTACTTC
TRBJ2-3 TRBD2 . TRBV5-1 CASSLLREPTDTQYF TGCGCCAGCAGCTTGTTGCGGGAGCCCACAGATACGCAGTATTTT
TRBJ1-4 . . TRBV28 CASSLSGPGGGSEKLFF TGTGCCAGCAGTTTATCCGGCCCAGGTGGAGGCAGTGAAAAACTGTTTTTT
TRBJ2-7 . . TRBV6-1 CASSELDVRAHEQYF TGTGCCAGCAGTGAACTCGACGTGAGGGCCCACGAGCAGTACTTC
TRBJ2-5 . once TRBV6-4 CASTRPSGHFGETQYF TGTGCCAGCACCCGACCCTCCGGACATTTTGGGGAGACCCAGTACTTC
TRBJ2-5 . . TRBV19 CASSIGRQETQYF TGTGCCAGTAGTATAGGACGGCAAGAGACCCAGTACTTC
TRBJ1-5 . . TRBV4-1 CASSQVFVRRQPQHF TGCGCCAGCAGCCAAGTCTTTGTGCGTCGACAGCCCCAGCATTTT
TRBJ1-1 TRBD1 . TRBV29-1 CSVQSGGTEAFF TGCAGCGTTCAGTCAGGGGGGACTGAAGCTTTCTTT
TRBJ2-1 . . TRBV27 CASRRRGRDNEQFF TGTGCCAGCCGACGTCGGGGTCGGGACAATGAGCAGTTCTTC
TRBJ2-7 . . TRBV18 CASSPPSGEQYF TGTGCCAGCTCACCACCATCGGGGGAGCAGTACTTC
TRBJ1-2 . . TRBV6-5 CASSWRRADGYTF TGTGCCAGCAGTTGGCGCAGGGCAGATGGCTACACCTTC
TRBJ2-7 . few TRBV27 CASSSRPYSYEQYF TGTGCCAGCAGTTCTAGACCGTACTCCTACGAGCAGTACTTC
TRBJ2-2 . . TRBV10-2 CASIKDGPGELFF TGCGCCAGCATTAAGGACGGTCCCGGGGAGCTGTTTTTT
TRBJ2-7 TRBD1 . TRBV6-1 CASVRDRQLYEQYF TGTGCCAGCGTCCGGGACAGGCAGCTCTACGAGCAGTACTTC
TRBJ2-6 . . TRBV20-1 CSANGANVLTF TGCAGTGCTAATGGGGCCAACGTCCTGACTTTC
TRBJ2-7 TRBD1 . TRBV28 CASSFFQGANDEQYF TGTGCCAGCAGTTTCTTCCAGGGGGCGAACGACGAGCAGTACTTC
TRBJ2-7 . few TRBV29-1 CSVGGAEQYF TGCAGCGTTGGTGGGGCGGAGCAGTACTTC
TRBJ2-1 . . TRBV4-1 CASSPSVSYNEQFF TGCGCCAGCTCCCCTAGCGTTTCCTACAATGAGCAGTTCTTC
TRBJ2-5 TRBD1 . TRBV29-1 CSVDRGYTETQYF TGCAGCGTGGACAGGGGTTATACGGAGACCCAGTACTTC
TRBJ1-2 . . TRBV29-1 CSAPYREGYTF TGCAGCGCCCCCTACAGGGAAGGCTACACCTTC
TRBJ1-5 . . TRBV11-1 CASSPSTDQPQHF TGTGCCAGCAGCCCCTCGACAGATCAGCCCCAGCATTTT
TRBJ2-7 . . TRBV11-2 CASSLVRKAYEQYF TGTGCCAGCAGCTTAGTCCGAAAGGCCTACGAGCAGTACTTC